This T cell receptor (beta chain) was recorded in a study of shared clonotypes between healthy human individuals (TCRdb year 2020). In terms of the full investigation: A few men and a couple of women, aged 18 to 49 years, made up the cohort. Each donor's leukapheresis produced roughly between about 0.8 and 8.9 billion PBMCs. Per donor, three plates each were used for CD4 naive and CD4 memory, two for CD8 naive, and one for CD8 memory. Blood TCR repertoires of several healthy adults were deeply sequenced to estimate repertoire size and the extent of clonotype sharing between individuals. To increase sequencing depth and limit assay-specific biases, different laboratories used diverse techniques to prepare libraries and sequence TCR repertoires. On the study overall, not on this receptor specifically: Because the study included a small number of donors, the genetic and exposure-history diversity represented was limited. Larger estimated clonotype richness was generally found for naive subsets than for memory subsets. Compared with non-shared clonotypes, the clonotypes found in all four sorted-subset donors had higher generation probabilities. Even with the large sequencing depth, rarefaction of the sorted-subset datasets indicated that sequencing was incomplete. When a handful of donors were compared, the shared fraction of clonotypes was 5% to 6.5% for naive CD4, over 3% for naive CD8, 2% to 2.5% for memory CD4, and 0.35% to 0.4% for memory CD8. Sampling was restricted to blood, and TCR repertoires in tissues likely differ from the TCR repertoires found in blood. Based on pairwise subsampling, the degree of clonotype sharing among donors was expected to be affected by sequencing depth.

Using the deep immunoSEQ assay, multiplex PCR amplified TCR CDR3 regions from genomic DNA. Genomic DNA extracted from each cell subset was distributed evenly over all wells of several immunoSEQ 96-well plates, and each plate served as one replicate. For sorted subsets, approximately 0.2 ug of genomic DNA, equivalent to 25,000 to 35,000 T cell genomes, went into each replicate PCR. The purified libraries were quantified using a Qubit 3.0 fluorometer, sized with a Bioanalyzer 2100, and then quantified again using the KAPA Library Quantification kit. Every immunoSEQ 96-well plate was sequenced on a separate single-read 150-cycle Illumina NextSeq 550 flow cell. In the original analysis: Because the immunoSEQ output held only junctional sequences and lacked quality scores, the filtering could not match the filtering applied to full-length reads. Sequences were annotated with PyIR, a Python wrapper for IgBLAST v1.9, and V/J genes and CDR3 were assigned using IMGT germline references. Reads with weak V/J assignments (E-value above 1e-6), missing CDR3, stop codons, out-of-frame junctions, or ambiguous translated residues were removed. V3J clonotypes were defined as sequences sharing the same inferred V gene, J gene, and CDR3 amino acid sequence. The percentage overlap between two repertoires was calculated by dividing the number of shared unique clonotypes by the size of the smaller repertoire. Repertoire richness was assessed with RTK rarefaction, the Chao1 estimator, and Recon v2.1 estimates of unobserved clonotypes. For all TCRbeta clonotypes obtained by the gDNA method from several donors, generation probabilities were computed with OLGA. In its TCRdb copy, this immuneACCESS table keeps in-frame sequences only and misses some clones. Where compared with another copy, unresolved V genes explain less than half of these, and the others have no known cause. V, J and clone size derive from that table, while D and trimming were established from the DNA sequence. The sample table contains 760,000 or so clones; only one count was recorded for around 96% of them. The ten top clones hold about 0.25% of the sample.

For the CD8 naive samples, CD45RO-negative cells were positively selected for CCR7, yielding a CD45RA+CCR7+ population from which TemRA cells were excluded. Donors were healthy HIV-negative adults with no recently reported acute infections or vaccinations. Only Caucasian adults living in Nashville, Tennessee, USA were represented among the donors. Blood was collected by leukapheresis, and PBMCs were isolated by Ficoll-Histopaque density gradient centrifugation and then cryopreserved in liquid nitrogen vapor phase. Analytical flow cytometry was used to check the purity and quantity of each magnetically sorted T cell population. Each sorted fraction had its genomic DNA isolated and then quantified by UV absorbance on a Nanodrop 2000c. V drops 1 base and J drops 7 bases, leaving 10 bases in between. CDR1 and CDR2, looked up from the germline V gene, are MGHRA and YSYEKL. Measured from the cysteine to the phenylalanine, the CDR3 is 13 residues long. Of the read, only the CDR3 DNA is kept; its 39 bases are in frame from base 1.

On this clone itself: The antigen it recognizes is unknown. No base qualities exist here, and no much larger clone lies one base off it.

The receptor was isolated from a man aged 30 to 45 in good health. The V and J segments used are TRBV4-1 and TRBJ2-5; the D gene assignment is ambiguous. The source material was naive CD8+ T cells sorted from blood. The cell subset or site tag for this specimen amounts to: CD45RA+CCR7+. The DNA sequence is TGCGCCAGCAGCCAAGGACTGTGGGGGACCCAGTACTTC. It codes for CASSQGLWGTQYF.